These 12 T cell receptor beta chains share one sample of origin, sequenced in a study of identifying expanded T cells in peripheral blood. Sequencing used immunoSEQ multiplex PCR; TCRdb keeps in-frame clones, though not all of them. The data show about 110,000 clones, roughly nine tenths seen once. The sequencing sample was made of blood. Receptor source: a person between 18 and 70 years old in good health.

The chain recombines TRBV28 with TRBJ1-3; D ambiguous. The CDR3 loop spans 12 amino acids. V shed 5 bases and J shed 5 bases, with 7 bases lying between them. Germline V gene sequence: CDR1 MDHEN, CDR2 SYDVKM. The CDR3: CASSTVRNTIYF. The CDR3 DNA is TGTGCCAGCAGTACCGTCCGAAACACCATATATTTT. Drawing the rest from reference TRBV28 and TRBJ1-3, the complete variable domain is DVKVTQSSRYLVKRTGEKVFLECVQDMDHENMFWYRQDPGLGLRLIYFSYDVKMKEKGDIPEGYSVSREKKERFSLILESASTNQTSMYLCASSTVRNTIYFGEGSWLTVV.

This rearrangement joins TRBV7-2 to TRBJ1-4; D not resolved. V lost 5 bases and J lost 0, with 10 bases in between. This CDR3 comprises 15 residues. Germline CDR1 SGHTA, CDR2 FQGNSA. CDR3 DNA: TGTGCCAGCAGCCCCCCGGATGCAACTAATGAAAAACTGTTTTTT. It yields the protein CASSPPDATNEKLFF. Looking up the rest from reference TRBV7-2 and TRBJ1-4 gives the full variable domain: GAGVSQSPSNKVTEKGKDVELRCDPISGHTALYWYRQSLGQGLEFLIYFQGNSAPDKSGLPSDRFSAERTGGSVSTLTIQRTQQEDSAVYLCASSPPDATNEKLFFGSGTQLSVL.

J is TRBJ2-5 and V is TRBV19; 7 bases align to TRBD1. The CDR3 has 17 amino acids. Germline V gene data show CDR1 as LNHDA and CDR2 as SQIVND (reference sequence). V lost 4 bases and J lost 2; bases outside the gene matches: 13. The CDR3, as DNA: TGTGCCAGTAGTACCGACCTCGCAGGGGGAGCGCAAGAGACCCAGTACTTC. Protein sequence: CASSTDLAGGAQETQYF.

The chain joins TRBV2 to TRBJ2-2, with D maybe TRBD2 (6 bases). Germline V CDR1 and CDR2: SNHLY, FYNNEI. This CDR3 region has 15 residues. The ends were cut back, 8 bases at V and 1 base at J, with 14 bases in the middle. The CDR3 sequence is CASGGAPLNTGELFF. As DNA, the CDR3 is TGTGCCAGCGGAGGGGCCCCTCTGAACACCGGGGAGCTGTTTTTT.

This clone occurred once. This chain connects TRBV6-5 to TRBJ1-4; tentatively, D is TRBD1 (5 bases). The germline V gene has CDR1 MNHEY and CDR2 SVGAGI. The V end was cut by 2 bases, the J end by 1 base, with 11 bases between. This CDR3 has 16 residues. CDR3 coding DNA: TGTGCCAGCAGTTACGGAAGGGGAGGAACTAATGAAAAACTGTTTTTT. This sequence encodes CASSYGRGGTNEKLFF.

The chain carries TRBV7-3 and TRBJ2-1; 8 nucleotides match TRBD2. The CDR3 is 15 amino acids. The V gene's germline CDR1 is SGHTA and CDR2 FQGTGA. V dropped 6 bases and J dropped 5; count of bases not matched to a gene: 9. Written as DNA, the CDR3 is TGTGCCAGCAGACTCGGCGGGGGGCTTGACAATGAGCAGTTCTTC. It codes for CASRLGGGLDNEQFF.

This chain joins TRBV28 and TRBJ1-2, with D maybe TRBD1 (6 bases). This CDR3 spans 14 amino acids. Germline assignment: CDR1 MDHEN and CDR2 SYDVKM. Trimming took 5 bases from V and 7 from J, leaving 17 bases between them. The CDR3 loop is CASSNLGGGFGYTF. In DNA form, the CDR3 reads TGTGCCAGCAGTAACTTAGGGGGGGGCTTTGGCTACACCTTC.

V gene TRBV2 combines with J gene TRBJ1-2, with D maybe TRBD1 (5 bases). Between the trimmed V and J ends, which lost 6 bases and 6 bases, there was a span of 5 bases. The CDR3 is made up of 10 amino acids. Germline CDR1 is SNHLY and CDR2 is FYNNEI. CDR3 sequence reads: CASRTDGYTF. Written as DNA, the CDR3 is TGTGCCAGCAGGACAGATGGCTACACCTTC.

The chain combines TRBV28 with TRBJ2-5, with D perhaps matching TRBD1 or TRBD2 (6 bases each). V was trimmed by 6 bases and J by 2 bases, leaving 13 bases between them. The germline V gene encodes CDR1 MDHEN and CDR2 SYDVKM. The CDR3 is 14 amino acids. CDR3 sequence: CASRTRGEQETQYF. DNA of the CDR3: TGTGCCAGCAGGACGAGGGGGGAACAAGAGACCCAGTACTTC.

J is TRBJ2-3 and V is TRBV28; D call uncertain. V shed 1 base and J shed 6 bases, with 14 bases lying between them. The CDR3 loop spans 15 amino acids. Germline V gene lookup returns CDR1 MDHEN and CDR2 SYDVKM. CDR3 residues: CASSLSGPLEDTQYF. The CDR3 DNA sequence: TGTGCCAGCAGTTTATCCGGACCGCTGGAGGATACGCAGTATTTT.

CDR3 DNA: TGTGCCACCAGATCCCCCGGGACAGGGGGCATGAACACTGAAGCTTTCTTT. The encoded protein is CATRSPGTGGMNTEAFF. This chain uses TRBV28 with TRBJ1-1; TRBD1 matches at 12 bases. The J segment lost 0 bases and the V segment lost 10 bases, leaving 12 bases of the junction unmatched. The CDR3 contains 17 residues. CDR1 is MDHEN, CDR2 SYDVKM, per germline.

The chain joins TRBV10-2 to TRBJ2-6, with TRBD2 identical over 11 bases. The V segment lost 4 bases and the J segment 3 bases; nucleotides outside the gene matches: 2. The CDR3 is made up of 16 amino acids. Germline CDR1 and CDR2: WSHSY and SAAADI. CDR3 nucleotides: TGCGCCAGCAGTGCTAGCGGGAGGCATGGGGCCAACGTCCTGACTTTC. Its translation: CASSASGRHGANVLTF.